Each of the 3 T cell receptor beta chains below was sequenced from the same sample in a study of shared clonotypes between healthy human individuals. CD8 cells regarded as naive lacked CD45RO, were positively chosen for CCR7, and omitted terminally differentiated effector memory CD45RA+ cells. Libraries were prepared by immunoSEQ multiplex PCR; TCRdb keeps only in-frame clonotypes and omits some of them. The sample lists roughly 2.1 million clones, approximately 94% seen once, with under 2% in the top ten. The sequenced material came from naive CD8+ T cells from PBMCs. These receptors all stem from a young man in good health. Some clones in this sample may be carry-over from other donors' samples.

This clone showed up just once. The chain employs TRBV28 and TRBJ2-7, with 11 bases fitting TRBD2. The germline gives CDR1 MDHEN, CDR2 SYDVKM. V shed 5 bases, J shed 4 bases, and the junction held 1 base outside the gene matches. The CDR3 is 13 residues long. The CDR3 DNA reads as TGTGCCAGCAGTCCTAGCGGGAGGTACGAGCAGTACTTC. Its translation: CASSPSGRYEQYF.

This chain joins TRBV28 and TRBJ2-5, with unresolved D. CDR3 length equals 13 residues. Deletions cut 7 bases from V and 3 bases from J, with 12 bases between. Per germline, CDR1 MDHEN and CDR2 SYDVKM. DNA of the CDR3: TGTGCCAGCATTGCACAAAACGAAGAGACCCAGTACTTC. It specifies CASIAQNEETQYF.

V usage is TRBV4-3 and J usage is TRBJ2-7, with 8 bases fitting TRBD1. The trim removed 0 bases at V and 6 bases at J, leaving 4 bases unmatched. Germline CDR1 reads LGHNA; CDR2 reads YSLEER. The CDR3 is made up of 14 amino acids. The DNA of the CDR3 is TGCGCCAGCAGCCAAGATGCGGGACAGGTCGAGCAGTACTTC. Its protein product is CASSQDAGQVEQYF.